These 5 T cell receptor beta chains share one sample of origin, sequenced in a study of beta chain features in type 1 diabetes. These TCRs are of unknown antigen specificity. What was sequenced were expressed TCRB transcripts, since all of the isolated RNA had been reverse transcribed. The assay was immunoSEQ multiplex PCR, and TCRdb's table has in-frame clones only and misses some. The top ten clones hold approximately 2.7% of a sample with around 15,000 clones, roughly 69% of them seen once. General study results and limits: Researchers report that Type 1 diabetes patients had moderately but significantly shorter TCRB CDR3s across all four CD4+ subsets.

Sequences were obtained from Tregs from blood. Receptors were obtained from a man aged 25 to 40 with type 1 diabetes.

V usage is TRBV4-1 and J usage is TRBJ2-5, with 16 bases lining up with TRBD2. The CDR3 spans 17 residues. Losses at the gene ends were 4 bases for V and 4 bases for J; bases not matched to a gene: 6. From germline, CDR1 is MGHRA and CDR2 YSYEKL. CDR3 nucleotides: TGCGCCAGCAGCCTCCGGGGACTAGCGGGAGGGACAGAGACCCAGTACTTC. It encodes CASSLRGLAGGTETQYF.

This sequence joins TRBV11-3 and TRBJ2-1; D might be TRBD1 (6 bases). Trimming left V 5 bases short and J 5 bases short, with 19 bases between. Germline V gives CDR1 SGHNT, CDR2 YENEEA. This CDR3 comprises 16 residues. DNA for the CDR3: TGTGCCAGCAGCCCCAGGGGACCGGGACCACACAATGAGCAGTTCTTC. This codes for CASSPRGPGPHNEQFF.

The chain recombines TRBV11-2 with TRBJ2-5; possible D gene TRBD2, 7 bases. Near its end, the DNA agrees better with TRBJ2-7, so the J call may be wrong. The CDR3 length is 17 residues. The germline V gene has CDR1 SGHAT and CDR2 FQNNGV. CDR3 DNA: TGTGCCAGCAGCTTAGGCTACAGGGAGGGTACCCGATACGAGCAGTACTTC. Translating it yields CASSLGYREGTRYEQYF.

The CDR3 region is CASSAAGTGIDEQFF. The CDR3 DNA reads TGCGCCAGCAGCGCGGCCGGGACAGGGATCGATGAGCAGTTCTTC. This rearrangement joins TRBV5-1 to TRBJ2-1; TRBD1 agrees at 9 bases. CDR3 length: 15 amino acids. The V segment lost 4 bases and the J segment 8 bases; nucleotides outside the gene matches: 10. Germline V gene sequence: CDR1 SGHRS, CDR2 YFSETQ.

This clone has only a few counts. This chain uses TRBV6-6 with TRBJ1-1, with D perhaps TRBD1 (5 bases). Germline V lookup: CDR1 MNHNY, CDR2 SVGAGI (reference sequence). CDR3 length equals 13 residues. V was pared by 6 bases and J by 5 bases, with 13 bases between. The CDR3 loop reads CASRSNQGTEAFF. CDR3 nucleotide sequence: TGTGCCAGCAGGAGTAACCAGGGTACTGAAGCTTTCTTT.